This T cell receptor beta chain is drawn from a study of radiation and T cells in renal cell carcinoma. Findings of the study overall: Baseline intratumoral clonotype presence is unknown without pretreatment biopsies. From baseline, blood top tumor clonotypes peaked at 2 weeks post-radiation.

This sample's time point: blood 4 weeks post-SBRT, at nephrectomy. Indicated treatment: 15 Gy SBRT to primary tumor, nephrectomy 4 weeks later. Nephrectomy followed 15 Gy stereotactic body radiation by 4 weeks. This renal cell carcinoma was of the clear cell type. CDR3 length: 12 amino acids. CDR1 is LNHDA and CDR2 is SQIVND in the germline V gene (reference sequence). V was shortened by 3 bases and J by 6 bases, with 8 bases between the two germline ends. Method: immunoSEQ multiplex PCR; TCRdb's copy keeps in-frame clones and lacks some. This sample has about 170,000 clones; about 88% occur once, and the top ten carry roughly 10%. This clone has only one observation. Its antigen is still unknown.

The sequence derives from a woman aged 45-65 years with renal cell carcinoma. V is TRBV19 and J is TRBJ1-1; no firm D call. This specimen was blood, taken from a patient whose treatment included radiotherapy and nephrectomy. CDR3 sequence: CASSMNWAEAFF. As DNA, the CDR3 is TGTGCCAGTAGTATGAATTGGGCTGAAGCTTTCTTT.